A selection of T cell receptor beta chains follows, all from one sample in a study of blood T cell repertoires in COVID-19. Only in-frame clones appear in the TCRdb table, and some are missing; sequencing was by immunoSEQ multiplex PCR. The table shows under 60,000 clones, with 75% to 80% occurring only once. Sequenced input: peripheral blood. The receptors were sampled from a human donor with active or convalescent COVID-19. The donor label of this sample is uncertain. The CDR3 runs from the conserved cysteine through the conserved F or W. Each record gives: clone size, J gene, V gene, D gene, CDR3 length, CDR3 protein, CDR3 DNA. The D gene is left open where the match is weak. Rows may omit the clone size; those that give it use once, few, many or a size class.

abundance: once; j_gene: TRBJ1-2; v_gene: TRBV30; d_gene: .; len: 11; CDR3aa: CASGGQWGYTF; CDR3nt: TGTGCCTCAGGTGGGCAGTGGGGCTACACCTTC
abundance: .; j_gene: TRBJ2-2; v_gene: TRBV30; d_gene: TRBD2; len: 15; CDR3aa: CAWDEGLAGVGELFF; CDR3nt: TGTGCCTGGGACGAGGGGCTAGCGGGAGTCGGGGAGCTGTTTTTT
abundance: .; j_gene: TRBJ2-2; v_gene: TRBV5-1; d_gene: .; len: 16; CDR3aa: CASSSRLDWYTGELFF; CDR3nt: TGCGCCAGCAGCTCGCGACTAGACTGGTACACCGGGGAGCTGTTTTTT
abundance: once; j_gene: TRBJ1-5; v_gene: TRBV7-2; d_gene: TRBD1; len: 16; CDR3aa: CASSLVTGGTNQPQHF; CDR3nt: TGTGCCAGCAGCTTAGTAACAGGGGGGACCAATCAGCCCCAGCATTTT
abundance: .; j_gene: TRBJ2-7; v_gene: TRBV11-3; d_gene: TRBD2; len: 16; CDR3aa: CASSPEGLAGSYEQYF; CDR3nt: TGTGCCAGCAGCCCGGAAGGACTAGCGGGATCCTACGAGCAGTACTTC
abundance: .; j_gene: TRBJ1-2; v_gene: TRBV6-6; d_gene: .; len: 14; CDR3aa: CASSPQTSNYGYTF; CDR3nt: TGTGCCAGCAGTCCTCAGACTTCTAACTATGGCTACACCTTC
abundance: .; j_gene: TRBJ2-2; v_gene: TRBV27; d_gene: .; len: 15; CDR3aa: CASSLGPWNTGELFF; CDR3nt: TGTGCCAGCAGTTTAGGGCCCTGGAACACCGGGGAGCTGTTTTTT
abundance: .; j_gene: TRBJ2-3; v_gene: TRBV6-5; d_gene: TRBD2; len: 14; CDR3aa: CASTKLAGGDTQYF; CDR3nt: TGTGCCAGCACCAAACTAGCGGGAGGAGATACGCAGTATTTT
abundance: .; j_gene: TRBJ2-5; v_gene: TRBV6-4; d_gene: TRBD1; len: 16; CDR3aa: CASSHLPGQGTETQYF; CDR3nt: TGTGCCAGCAGCCATTTGCCGGGACAGGGGACGGAGACCCAGTACTTC
abundance: .; j_gene: TRBJ2-1; v_gene: TRBV24-1; d_gene: .; len: 15; CDR3aa: CATSAGPGSYNEQFF; CDR3nt: TGTGCCACCAGTGCTGGGCCCGGCTCCTACAATGAGCAGTTCTTC
abundance: .; j_gene: TRBJ1-2; v_gene: TRBV30; d_gene: TRBD1; len: 14; CDR3aa: CAWSDRQGKIGYTF; CDR3nt: TGTGCCTGGAGTGACAGACAGGGGAAGATCGGCTACACCTTC
abundance: .; j_gene: TRBJ2-2; v_gene: TRBV5-1; d_gene: TRBD2; len: 16; CDR3aa: CASSWTLAGNTGELFF; CDR3nt: TGCGCCAGCAGCTGGACCCTAGCGGGAAACACCGGGGAGCTGTTTTTT
abundance: .; j_gene: TRBJ2-7; v_gene: TRBV19; d_gene: TRBD2; len: 16; CDR3aa: CASTPSGSRSTYEQYF; CDR3nt: TGTGCCAGTACGCCTAGCGGGAGTCGGTCAACCTACGAGCAGTACTTC
abundance: .; j_gene: TRBJ1-5; v_gene: TRBV2; d_gene: TRBD1; len: 21; CDR3aa: CASSEGTTLLRGKVVNQPQHF; CDR3nt: TGTGCCAGCAGTGAAGGCACCACTCTACTCAGGGGGAAGGTTGTCAATCAGCCCCAGCATTTT
abundance: .; j_gene: TRBJ1-2; v_gene: TRBV2; d_gene: .; len: 12; CDR3aa: CASSEILYGYTF; CDR3nt: TGTGCCAGCAGTGAAATCCTCTATGGCTACACCTTC
abundance: .; j_gene: TRBJ1-2; v_gene: TRBV27; d_gene: TRBD1; len: 17; CDR3aa: CASSHRAGQVANYGYTF; CDR3nt: TGTGCCAGCAGCCACAGGGCGGGACAGGTCGCTAACTATGGCTACACCTTC
abundance: .; j_gene: TRBJ2-7; v_gene: TRBV27; d_gene: .; len: 15; CDR3aa: CASRLGGQATYEQYF; CDR3nt: TGTGCCAGCAGGCTGGGAGGACAGGCCACCTACGAGCAGTACTTC
abundance: .; j_gene: TRBJ1-2; v_gene: TRBV15; d_gene: .; len: 13; CDR3aa: CATRKGGNYGYTF; CDR3nt: TGTGCCACCAGGAAGGGGGGGAACTATGGCTACACCTTC
abundance: few; j_gene: TRBJ1-1; v_gene: TRBV5-4; d_gene: .; len: 14; CDR3aa: CASSLTETNTEAFF; CDR3nt: TGTGCCAGCAGCTTGACAGAGACGAACACTGAAGCTTTCTTT
abundance: few; j_gene: TRBJ2-3; v_gene: TRBV30; d_gene: TRBD1; len: 15; CDR3aa: CAWSSGTGGADTQYF; CDR3nt: TGTGCCTGGAGTTCCGGGACAGGGGGCGCAGATACGCAGTATTTT
abundance: .; j_gene: TRBJ2-7; v_gene: TRBV3-1/TRBV3-2; d_gene: .; len: 13; CDR3aa: CASSLTGNYEQYF; CDR3nt: TGTGCCAGCAGCCTTACCGGGAATTACGAGCAGTACTTC
abundance: .; j_gene: TRBJ1-1; v_gene: TRBV5-1; d_gene: .; len: 16; CDR3aa: CASSLAAGHPNTEAFF; CDR3nt: TGCGCCAGCAGCTTGGCGGCCGGACACCCGAACACTGAAGCTTTCTTT
abundance: few; j_gene: TRBJ2-5; v_gene: TRBV6-5; d_gene: .; len: 14; CDR3aa: CASSSNGRGETQYF; CDR3nt: TGTGCCAGCAGTTCGAACGGGAGAGGCGAGACCCAGTACTTC
abundance: .; j_gene: TRBJ2-2; v_gene: TRBV24-1; d_gene: .; len: 14; CDR3aa: CATAREGRVGELFF; CDR3nt: TGTGCCACCGCGAGGGAAGGGAGAGTCGGGGAGCTGTTTTTT
abundance: .; j_gene: TRBJ2-3; v_gene: TRBV11-2; d_gene: .; len: 15; CDR3aa: CASSSQSKKMDTQYF; CDR3nt: TGTGCCAGCAGCTCGCAAAGCAAGAAAATGGATACGCAGTATTTT
abundance: once; j_gene: TRBJ2-1; v_gene: TRBV29-1; d_gene: TRBD1; len: 14; CDR3aa: CSVEPGTGSNEQFF; CDR3nt: TGCAGCGTTGAACCCGGGACAGGGAGCAATGAGCAGTTCTTC
abundance: .; j_gene: TRBJ2-5; v_gene: TRBV10-3; d_gene: .; len: 15; CDR3aa: CAISEGPTAGETQYF; CDR3nt: TGTGCCATCAGTGAGGGACCGACGGCAGGGGAGACCCAGTACTTC
abundance: .; j_gene: TRBJ2-1; v_gene: TRBV6-4; d_gene: .; len: 17; CDR3aa: CASSDPFWGRECNEQFF; CDR3nt: TGTGCCAGCAGTGACCCGTTCTGGGGGCGGGAGTGCAATGAGCAGTTCTTC
abundance: .; j_gene: TRBJ2-3; v_gene: TRBV7-9; d_gene: TRBD2; len: 16; CDR3aa: CASSLASGRMTDTQYF; CDR3nt: TGTGCCAGCAGCTTAGCTAGCGGGAGGATGACAGATACGCAGTATTTT
abundance: .; j_gene: TRBJ2-1; v_gene: TRBV24-1; d_gene: TRBD2; len: 15; CDR3aa: CATSDLGRERDEQFF; CDR3nt: TGTGCCACCAGTGATTTGGGGCGGGAGAGGGATGAGCAGTTCTTC
abundance: .; j_gene: TRBJ2-7; v_gene: TRBV20-1; d_gene: .; len: 13; CDR3aa: CSASVRAPYEQYF; CDR3nt: TGCAGTGCTAGTGTCAGGGCCCCCTACGAGCAGTACTTC
abundance: .; j_gene: TRBJ2-3; v_gene: TRBV29-1; d_gene: TRBD2; len: 13; CDR3aa: CSVLIAGTDTQYF; CDR3nt: TGCAGCGTCCTAATAGCGGGGACAGATACGCAGTATTTT
abundance: .; j_gene: TRBJ1-2; v_gene: TRBV27; d_gene: .; len: 13; CDR3aa: CASSSRDFYGYTF; CDR3nt: TGTGCCAGCAGTTCCCGGGACTTCTATGGCTACACCTTC
abundance: once; j_gene: TRBJ2-1; v_gene: TRBV5-6; d_gene: .; len: 16; CDR3aa: CASSRLGRSSYNEQFF; CDR3nt: TGTGCCAGCAGCCGGTTAGGGAGGAGCTCCTACAATGAGCAGTTCTTC
abundance: .; j_gene: TRBJ2-7; v_gene: TRBV20-1; d_gene: .; len: 11; CDR3aa: CSANRGAEQYF; CDR3nt: TGCAGTGCTAATCGCGGAGCCGAGCAGTACTTC
abundance: .; j_gene: TRBJ2-3; v_gene: TRBV19; d_gene: TRBD2; len: 13; CDR3aa: CASRREMTDTQYF; CDR3nt: TGTGCCAGTCGGCGGGAGATGACAGATACGCAGTATTTT
abundance: .; j_gene: TRBJ1-2; v_gene: TRBV27; d_gene: .; len: 13; CDR3aa: CASSVRPRDGYTF; CDR3nt: TGTGCCAGCAGTGTTCGCCCTCGGGATGGCTACACCTTC